These 5 T cell receptor beta chains were all obtained from the same sample, sequenced in a study of CD8 T cells in Susac syndrome. Random hexamers served to reverse transcribe roughly 0.5 to 1 ug RNA. TCRdb processed the immunoSEQ multiplex PCR reads anew with MiXCR; each CDR3 protein has one entry. The sample includes about 190,000 distinct CDR3 sequences, 75% to 95% of them seen just once. The sequenced material came from CD4+ T cells from PBMCs. All receptors come from a human donor with Susac syndrome.

V is TRBV30 and J is TRBJ2-7; maybe TRBD2 (5 bases). The CDR3 extends over 14 amino acids. V was clipped by 8 bases and J by 3 bases, with 20 bases between them. CDR1 and CDR2 from the germline V gene are GTSNPN and SVGIG (reference sequence). In DNA form, the CDR3 reads TGTGCCCCATGGCGCCGGGAAGGTTACTACGAGCAGTACTTC. It yields the protein CAPWRREGYYEQYF.

The chain is built from TRBV5-1 and TRBJ2-1; possible D gene TRBD1, 6 bases. The CDR3 has 14 amino acids. Trimming pared 5 bases from V and 9 bases from J, leaving 18 bases between. The germline gives CDR1 SGHRS, CDR2 YFSETQ. The CDR3 loop reads CASRSLQGSGEQFF. CDR3 sequence (DNA): TGCGCCAGCAGGTCATTACAGGGAAGTGGTGAGCAGTTCTTC. The variable domain in full, with the rest retrieved from reference TRBV5-1 and TRBJ2-1, is KAGVTQTPRYLIKTRGQQVTLSCSPISGHRSVSWYQQTPGQGLQFLFEYFSETQRNKGNFPGRFSGRQFSNSRSEMNVSTLELGDSALYLCASRSLQGSGEQFFGPGTRLTVL.

The chain carries TRBV19 and TRBJ2-7; 8 bases match TRBD2. The junction had 7 bases not matched to a gene; V was cut back by 3 bases and J by 0 bases. CDR1 and CDR2 from the germline V gene are LNHDA and SQIVND (reference sequence). The CDR3 sequence is 16 residues long. CDR3 nucleotide sequence: TGTGCCAGTAGTATGCTAGCGGGCGCTGACTCCTACGAGCAGTACTTC. Its translation is CASSMLAGADSYEQYF.

This rearrangement joins TRBV3-1 to TRBJ2-5; 13 nucleotides match TRBD2. In germline, CDR1 is LGHDT, CDR2 YNNKEL (reference sequence). The CDR3 totals 17 residues. J was trimmed by 2 bases and V by 2 bases; bases with no gene match: 5. CDR3: CASSQSRTSGGQETQYF. In nucleotides, the CDR3 is TGTGCCAGCAGCCAAAGCCGGACTAGCGGGGGACAAGAGACCCAGTACTTC.

This clonotype was recorded only once. The CDR3 DNA reads as TGTGCCAGCAGCCTCCAGGGACTACCGAACTACGAGCAGTACTTC. Translating it yields CASSLQGLPNYEQYF. The V and J genes are TRBV2 and TRBJ2-7, with 7 bases lining up with TRBD2. V was clipped by 6 bases and J by 3 bases; unmatched bases: 11. This CDR3 is built from 15 residues. Germline lookup yields CDR1 SNHLY and CDR2 FYNNEI.